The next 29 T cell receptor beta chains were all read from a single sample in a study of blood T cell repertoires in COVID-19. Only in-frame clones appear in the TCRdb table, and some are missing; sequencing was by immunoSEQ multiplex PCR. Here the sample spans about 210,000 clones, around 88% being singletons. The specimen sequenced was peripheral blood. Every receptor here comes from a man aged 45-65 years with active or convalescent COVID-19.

The CDR3 DNA sequence: TGTGCCAGCAGCTTCCCACGATTACCGACAGGATACAATGAGCAGTTCTTC. Residues: CASSFPRLPTGYNEQFF. The rearrangement uses TRBV7-2 and TRBJ2-1; possible D gene TRBD1, 6 bases. The V end lost 3 bases, the J end lost 4 bases, and 19 bases lay between the germline ends. There are 17 residues in the CDR3. The V gene's germline CDR1 is SGHTA and CDR2 FQGNSA.

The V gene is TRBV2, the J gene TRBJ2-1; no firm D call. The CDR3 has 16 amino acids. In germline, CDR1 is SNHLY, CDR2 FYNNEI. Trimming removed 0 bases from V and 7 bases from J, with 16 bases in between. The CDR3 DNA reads TGTGCCAGCAGTGAAGCGCGCGGCACTATCGGTAATGAGCAGTTCTTC. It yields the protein CASSEARGTIGNEQFF. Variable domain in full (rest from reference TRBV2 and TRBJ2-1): EPEVTQTPSHQVTQMGQEVILRCVPISNHLYFYWYRQILGQKVEFLVSFYNNEISEKSEIFDDQFSVERPDGSNFTLKIRSTKLEDSAMYFCASSEARGTIGNEQFFGPGTRLTVL.

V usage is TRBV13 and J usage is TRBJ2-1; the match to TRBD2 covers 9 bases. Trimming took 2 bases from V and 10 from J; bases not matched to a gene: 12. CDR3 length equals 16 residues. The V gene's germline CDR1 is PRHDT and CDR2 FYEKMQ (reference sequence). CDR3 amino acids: CASSLKAGGYSGEQFF. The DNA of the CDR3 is TGTGCCAGCAGCTTAAAAGCGGGGGGATATTCAGGGGAGCAGTTCTTC.

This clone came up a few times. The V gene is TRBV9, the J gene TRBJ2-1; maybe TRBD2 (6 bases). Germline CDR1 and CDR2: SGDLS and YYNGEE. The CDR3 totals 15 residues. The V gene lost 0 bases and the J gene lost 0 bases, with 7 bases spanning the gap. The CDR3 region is CASSVGGASYNEQFF. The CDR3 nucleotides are TGTGCCAGCAGCGTAGGCGGGGCCTCCTACAATGAGCAGTTCTTC.

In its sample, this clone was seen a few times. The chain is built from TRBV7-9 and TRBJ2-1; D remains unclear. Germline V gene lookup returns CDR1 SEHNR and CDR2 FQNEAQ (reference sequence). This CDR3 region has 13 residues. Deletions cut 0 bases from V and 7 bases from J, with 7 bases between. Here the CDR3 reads CASSLASSNEQFF. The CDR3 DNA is TGTGCCAGCAGCTTAGCCTCGAGTAATGAGCAGTTCTTC.

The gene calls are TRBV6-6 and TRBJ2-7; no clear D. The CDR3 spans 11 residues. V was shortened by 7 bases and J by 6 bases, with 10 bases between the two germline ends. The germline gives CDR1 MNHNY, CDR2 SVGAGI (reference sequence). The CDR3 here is CASTLGGEQYF. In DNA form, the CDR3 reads TGTGCCAGCACCCTAGGTGGCGAGCAGTACTTC.

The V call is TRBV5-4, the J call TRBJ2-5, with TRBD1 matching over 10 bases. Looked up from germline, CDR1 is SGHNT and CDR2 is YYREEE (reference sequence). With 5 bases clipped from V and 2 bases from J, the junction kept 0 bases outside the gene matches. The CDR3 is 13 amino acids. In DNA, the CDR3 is TGTGCCAGCAGGGGACAGGGGCAAGAGACCCAGTACTTC. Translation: CASRGQGQETQYF.

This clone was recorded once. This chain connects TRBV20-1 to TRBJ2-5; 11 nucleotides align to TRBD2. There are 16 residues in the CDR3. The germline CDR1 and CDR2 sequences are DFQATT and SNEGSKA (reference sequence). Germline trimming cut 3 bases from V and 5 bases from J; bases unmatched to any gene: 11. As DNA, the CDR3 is TGCAGTGCTAGTGGTCAACTAGCGGGAGTAGGTGAGACCCAGTACTTC. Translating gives CSASGQLAGVGETQYF.

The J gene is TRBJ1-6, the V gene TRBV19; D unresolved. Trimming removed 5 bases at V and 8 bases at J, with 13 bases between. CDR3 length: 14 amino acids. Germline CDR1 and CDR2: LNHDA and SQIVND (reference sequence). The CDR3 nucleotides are TGTGCCAGTAGTCCCTTTGAGGCCCATTCACCCCTCCACTTT. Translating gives CASSPFEAHSPLHF.

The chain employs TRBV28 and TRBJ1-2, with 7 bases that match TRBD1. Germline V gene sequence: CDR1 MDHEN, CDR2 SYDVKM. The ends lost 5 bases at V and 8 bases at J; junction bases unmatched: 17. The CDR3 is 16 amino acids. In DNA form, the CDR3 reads TGTGCCAGCAGTGGAGGCAAACGACAGGGCTCAAGGGGCTACACCTTC. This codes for CASSGGKRQGSRGYTF.

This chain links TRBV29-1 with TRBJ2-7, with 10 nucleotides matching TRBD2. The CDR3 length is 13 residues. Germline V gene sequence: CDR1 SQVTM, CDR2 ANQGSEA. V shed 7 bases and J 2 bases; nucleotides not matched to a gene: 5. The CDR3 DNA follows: TGCAGCGCAATAACTAGCGGGGCCTACGAGCAGTACTTC. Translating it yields CSAITSGAYEQYF.

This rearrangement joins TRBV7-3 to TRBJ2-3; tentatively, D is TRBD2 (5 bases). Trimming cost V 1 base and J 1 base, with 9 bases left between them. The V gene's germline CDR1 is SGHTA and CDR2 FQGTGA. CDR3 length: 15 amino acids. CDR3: CASSLRAAGTDTQYF. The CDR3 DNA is TGTGCCAGCAGCTTAAGAGCGGCGGGCACAGATACGCAGTATTTT.

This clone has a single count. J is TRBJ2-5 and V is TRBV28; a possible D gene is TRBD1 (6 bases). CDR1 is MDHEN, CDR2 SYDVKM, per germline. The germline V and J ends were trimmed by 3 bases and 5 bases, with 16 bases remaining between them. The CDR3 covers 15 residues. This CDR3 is CASSFSRGGWETQYF. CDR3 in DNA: TGTGCCAGCAGTTTCTCCCGAGGGGGTTGGGAGACCCAGTACTTC.

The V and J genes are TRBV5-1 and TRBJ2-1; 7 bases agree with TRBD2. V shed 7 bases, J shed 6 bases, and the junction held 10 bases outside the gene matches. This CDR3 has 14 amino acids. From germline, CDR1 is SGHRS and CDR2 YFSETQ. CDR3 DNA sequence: TGCGCCAGCGGGCCCCCCAGCGGGGTCAATGAGCAGTTCTTC. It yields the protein CASGPPSGVNEQFF.

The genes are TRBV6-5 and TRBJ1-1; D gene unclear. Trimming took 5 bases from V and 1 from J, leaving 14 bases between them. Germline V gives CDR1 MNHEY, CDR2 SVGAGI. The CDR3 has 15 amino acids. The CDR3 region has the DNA TGTGCCAGCAGTCCTTCAGGCCGGCCGAACACTGAAGCTTTCTTT. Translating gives CASSPSGRPNTEAFF.

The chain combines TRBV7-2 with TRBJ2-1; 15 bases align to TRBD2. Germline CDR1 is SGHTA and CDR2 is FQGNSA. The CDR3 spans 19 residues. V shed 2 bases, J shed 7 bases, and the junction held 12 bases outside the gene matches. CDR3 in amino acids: CASSLTGGMGLAGGNEQFF. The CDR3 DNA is TGTGCCAGCAGCTTAACCGGCGGGATGGGACTAGCGGGGGGTAATGAGCAGTTCTTC. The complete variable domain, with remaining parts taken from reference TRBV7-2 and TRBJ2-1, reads GAGVSQSPSNKVTEKGKDVELRCDPISGHTALYWYRQSLGQGLEFLIYFQGNSAPDKSGLPSDRFSAERTGGSVSTLTIQRTQQEDSAVYLCASSLTGGMGLAGGNEQFFGPGTRLTVL.

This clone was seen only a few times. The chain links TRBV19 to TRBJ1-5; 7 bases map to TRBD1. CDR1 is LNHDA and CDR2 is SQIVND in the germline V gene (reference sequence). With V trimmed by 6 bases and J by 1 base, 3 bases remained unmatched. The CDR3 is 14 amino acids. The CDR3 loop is CASRNRGSNQPQHF. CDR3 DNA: TGTGCCAGTAGAAACAGGGGAAGCAATCAGCCCCAGCATTTT.

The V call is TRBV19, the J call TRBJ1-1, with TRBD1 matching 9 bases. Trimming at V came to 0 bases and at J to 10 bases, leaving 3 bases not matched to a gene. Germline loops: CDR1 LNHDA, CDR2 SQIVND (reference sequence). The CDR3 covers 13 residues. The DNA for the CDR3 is TGTGCCAGTAGTATAGACCGGGACAGGGCAGCTTTCTTT. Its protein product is CASSIDRDRAAFF.

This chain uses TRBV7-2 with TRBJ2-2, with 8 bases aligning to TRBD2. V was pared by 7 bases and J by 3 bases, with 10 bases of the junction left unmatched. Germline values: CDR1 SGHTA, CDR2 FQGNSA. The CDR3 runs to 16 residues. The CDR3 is CASTPRPGGYTGELFF. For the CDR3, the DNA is TGTGCCAGCACCCCTCGTCCGGGAGGGTACACCGGGGAGCTGTTTTTT.

CDR3 sequence: CASSFRQGAYEQYF. CDR3 bases: TGTGCCAGCAGTTTTCGACAGGGGGCCTACGAGCAGTACTTC. The chain is built from TRBV28 and TRBJ2-7; 9 bases are shared with TRBD1. From germline, CDR1 is MDHEN and CDR2 SYDVKM. This CDR3 contains 14 residues. Losses at the gene ends were 3 bases for V and 2 bases for J; bases not matched to a gene: 2.

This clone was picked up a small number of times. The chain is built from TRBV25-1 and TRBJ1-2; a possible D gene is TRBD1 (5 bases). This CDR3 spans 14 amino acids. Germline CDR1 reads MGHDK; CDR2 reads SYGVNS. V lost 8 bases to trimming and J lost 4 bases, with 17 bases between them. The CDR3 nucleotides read TGTGCCAGCGCCCAGTCGGACAAGGCCTATGGCTACACCTTC. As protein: CASAQSDKAYGYTF.

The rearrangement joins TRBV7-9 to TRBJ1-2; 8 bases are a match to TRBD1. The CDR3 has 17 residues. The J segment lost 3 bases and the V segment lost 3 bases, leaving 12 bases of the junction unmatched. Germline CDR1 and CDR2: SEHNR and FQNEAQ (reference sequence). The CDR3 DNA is TGTGCCAGCAGCTTGGACCGACAGGGGCCAAGAGACTATGGCTACACCTTC. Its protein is CASSLDRQGPRDYGYTF.

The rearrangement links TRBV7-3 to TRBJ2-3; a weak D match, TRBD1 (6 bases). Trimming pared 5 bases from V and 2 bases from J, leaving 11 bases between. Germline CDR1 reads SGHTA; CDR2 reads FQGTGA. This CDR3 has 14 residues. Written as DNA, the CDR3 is TGTGCCAGCAGCCCTACAGGGACCACAGATACGCAGTATTTT. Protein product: CASSPTGTTDTQYF.

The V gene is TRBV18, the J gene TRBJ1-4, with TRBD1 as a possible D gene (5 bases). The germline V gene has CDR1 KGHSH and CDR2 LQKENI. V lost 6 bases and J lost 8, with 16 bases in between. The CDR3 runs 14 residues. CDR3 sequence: CASSPRATQEKLFF. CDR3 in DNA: TGTGCCAGCTCGCCCAGGGCCACCCAGGAAAAACTGTTTTTT.

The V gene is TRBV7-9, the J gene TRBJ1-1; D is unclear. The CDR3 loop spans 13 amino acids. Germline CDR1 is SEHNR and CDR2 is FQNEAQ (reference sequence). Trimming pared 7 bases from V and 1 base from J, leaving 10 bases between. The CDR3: CASNLVQNTEAFF. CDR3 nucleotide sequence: TGTGCCAGCAACCTAGTGCAGAACACTGAAGCTTTCTTT.

The CDR3 reads CASSQVRAGTDTQYF. Written as DNA, the CDR3 is TGTGCCAGCAGCCAAGTTAGGGCAGGGACAGATACGCAGTATTTT. The chain is built from TRBV3-1 (or the pseudogene TRBV3-2) and TRBJ2-3, with D possibly matching TRBD1 (5 bases). The germline V and J ends were trimmed by 1 base and 3 bases, with 11 bases remaining between them. Germline CDR1 is LGHDT and CDR2 is YNNKEL (reference sequence). CDR3 length: 15 residues.

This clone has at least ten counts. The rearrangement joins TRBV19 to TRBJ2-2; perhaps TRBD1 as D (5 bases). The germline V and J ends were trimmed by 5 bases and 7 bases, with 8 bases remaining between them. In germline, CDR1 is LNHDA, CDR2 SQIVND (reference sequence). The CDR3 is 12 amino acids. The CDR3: CASSGAIGELFF. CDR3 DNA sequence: TGTGCCAGTAGTGGGGCGATCGGGGAGCTGTTTTTT. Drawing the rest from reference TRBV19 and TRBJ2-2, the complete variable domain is DGGITQSPKYLFRKEGQNVTLSCEQNLNHDAMYWYRQDPGQGLRLIYYSQIVNDFQKGDIAEGYSVSREKKESFPLTVTSAQKNPTAFYLCASSGAIGELFFGEGSRLTVL.

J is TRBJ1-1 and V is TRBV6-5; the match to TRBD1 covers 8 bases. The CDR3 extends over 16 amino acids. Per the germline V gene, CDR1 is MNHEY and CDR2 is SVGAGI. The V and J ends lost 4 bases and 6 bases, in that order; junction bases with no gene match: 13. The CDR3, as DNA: TGTGCCAGCAGTTCGCAGGGGGCCCTTGGGTCATCTGAAGCTTTCTTT. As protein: CASSSQGALGSSEAFF.

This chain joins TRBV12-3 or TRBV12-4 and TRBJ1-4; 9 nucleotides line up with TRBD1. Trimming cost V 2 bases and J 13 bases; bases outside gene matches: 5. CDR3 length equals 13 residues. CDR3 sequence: CASSLRDRERLFF. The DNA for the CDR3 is TGTGCCAGCAGTTTAAGGGACAGGGAGAGACTGTTTTTT.